This TCR beta chain was retrieved from a study of T-cell memory formation after mild COVID-19 (dated by TCRdb to the early 2020s). Context from the whole study: Most TCR sequence clusters were specific to one of the two donors. T-cell clones expanding and contracting after mild COVID-19 in a couple of donors were tracked by longitudinal TCRalpha and TCRbeta repertoire sequencing. Two young, previously healthy adult volunteers, one female and one male, were included in the cohort.

Instrument used: Illumina NovaSeq 6000. cDNA libraries for TCRalpha and TCRbeta were prepared by 5'RACE using constant-segment primers, with sample barcodes and unique molecular identifiers added. Trizol reagent was used to extract RNA from every sample. Amplification of the libraries took two PCR steps, and the second step added a second sample barcode plus Illumina TruSeq adapters. Sequencing of the libraries was done on an Illumina NovaSeq, producing 2 x 150 bp paired-end reads. The study's own analysis went as follows. Reads were demultiplexed and collapsed into UMI-guided consensus sequences with migec v1.2.7. Using mixcr v2.1.11, the UMI consensuses were aligned to TRA and TRB V and J templates and assembled into clonotypes. Clonotypes were classified as expanded or contracted when called significant by both edgeR and NoisET, with noise models trained on biological replicates. For edgeR calls, a false discovery rate-adjusted p below 0.01 and a log2 fold-change threshold of 1 were applied. As an exploratory analysis of dynamics, max-normalized trajectories of the 1000 most abundant clonotypes were examined with PCA combined with hierarchical clustering. Separately sequenced CD4+ and CD8+ repertoires were used to assign a CD4 or CD8 phenotype to each responding clone. TCRdb ran its own pipeline on the public reads, namely fastp trimming at Q25 and MiXCR clone calling, and kept in-frame beta chains. CDR3 protein duplicates are merged, each entry listing the most common genes and DNA. None of the V and J calls come from the authors' own analysis; TCRdb made them. Across this sample there are roughly 240,000 distinct CDR3 sequences, with under 20% seen only once. The biggest ten clones account for around a fifth of the sample.

CDR1 and CDR2, looked up from the germline V gene, are SGHDT and YYEEEE. The CDR3 has 16 amino acids, counting the end cysteine and phenylalanine. Here the CDR3 DNA is all that survives: 48 bases in frame from base 1. V lost 1 base and J lost 5 bases; the stretch between them is 16 bases long. General study outcomes and caveats: Contracting CD4+ clones appeared mostly in the CM and EM memory subsets, whereas CD8+ clones were enriched in EMRA. From day 15 to 85, contracting clones showed balanced CD4/CD8 phenotypes, whereas a second wave of clones that expanded from day 15 to 37 leaned towards CD4+. Some responding clones were detected in pre-infection memory, suggesting pre-existing cross-reactive memory T cells joined the SARS-CoV-2 response. Only two mild cases were covered in the study, and larger cohorts including severe cases with pre-infection samples were considered necessary. SARS-CoV-2 specificity of the second-wave clones peaking on day 37 was not confirmed.

The sample holds many counts of this clonotype. Its antigen is currently not known. Base qualities were left out, and no much larger clone turns up one base away. PBMCs were isolated by Ficoll-Paque density gradient centrifugation. The sequencing sample was made of PBMCs or a T cell subset sorted from them (not recorded which). The chain links TRBV5-6 with TRBJ1-5; perhaps TRBD1 is the D gene, with 6 bases matching. The TCR originated in a man between 18 and 29 years old who had mild COVID-19 (a few samples of this study predate the infection). The sample titles of this study are shuffled in the database, so cell type and time point are left out; the donor was told from shared clones. The CDR3 reads CASSLSAGTPDQPQHF. In nucleotides, the sequence is TGTGCCAGCAGCTTGTCCGCCGGGACACCAGATCAGCCCCAGCATTTT.